The 21 T cell receptor beta chains below come from one sample, sequenced in a study of T-cell memory formation after mild COVID-19. MiXCR, applied by TCRdb to the 5' RACE reads, yields one record per CDR3 protein. This sample has roughly 190,000 distinct CDR3 sequences, with around 18% found just once. The sequencing sample was made of PBMCs or a T cell subset sorted from them (not recorded which). Every receptor here comes from an adult woman who had mild COVID-19 (a few samples of this study predate the infection). Cell type and time point are not known.

This clonotype was seen more than once but under ten times. The V and J genes are TRBV20-1 and TRBJ1-1, with 10 bases matching TRBD1. Germline V CDR1 and CDR2: DFQATT, SNEGSKA (reference sequence). The CDR3 has 13 amino acids. CDR3 residues: CTGDRGMNTEAFF. The CDR3, as DNA: TGCACCGGGGACAGGGGAATGAACACTGAAGCTTTCTTT.

This clonotype appeared many times. The chain combines TRBV7-9 with TRBJ2-3; D is ambiguous. The CDR3 totals 12 residues. From germline, CDR1 is SEHNR and CDR2 FQNEAQ (reference sequence). Trimming removed 6 bases at V and 0 bases at J, with 4 bases between. The CDR3 coding sequence is TGTGCCAGCAGGCCTAGCACAGATACGCAGTATTTT. It encodes CASRPSTDTQYF. Together with reference TRBV7-9 and TRBJ2-3, the CDR3 gives the full variable domain: DTGVSQNPRHKITKRGQNVTFRCDPISEHNRLYWYRQTLGQGPEFLTYFQNEAQLEKSRLLSDRFSAERPKGSFSTLEIQRTEQGDSAMYLCASRPSTDTQYFGPGTRLTVL.

V is TRBV5-1 and J is TRBJ1-2; no definite D call. Germline lookup yields CDR1 SGHRS and CDR2 YFSETQ. The V end was cut by 2 bases, the J end by 4 bases, with 12 bases between. The CDR3 has 14 residues. CDR3 protein: CASSFSGEVYGYTF. The CDR3 region has the DNA TGCGCCAGCAGCTTCTCTGGGGAAGTCTATGGCTACACCTTC.

This clonotype was picked up a small number of times. The chain links TRBV20-1 to TRBJ1-5, with a tentative D call TRBD1 (5 bases). This CDR3 comprises 15 residues. Trimming removed 0 bases at V and 3 bases at J, with 12 bases between. Germline loops: CDR1 DFQATT, CDR2 SNEGSKA (reference sequence). As DNA, the CDR3 is TGCAGTGCTAGAGATCTGGGACGGCCCAATCAGCCCCAGCATTTT. As protein: CSARDLGRPNQPQHF.

This clonotype was observed a few times. The CDR3 bases are TGCGCCAGCAGGCCGCCGACGAGGGGGAGCGGGAGCCGTCCCTACAATGAGCAGTTCTTC. The encoded protein is CASRPPTRGSGSRPYNEQFF. This sequence joins TRBV5-1 and TRBJ2-1; 8 positions match TRBD2. Per germline, CDR1 SGHRS and CDR2 YFSETQ. V gave up 5 bases and J gave up 2 bases; unmatched junction bases: 21. The CDR3 has 20 amino acids. Full variable domain (missing parts from reference TRBV5-1 and TRBJ2-1): KAGVTQTPRYLIKTRGQQVTLSCSPISGHRSVSWYQQTPGQGLQFLFEYFSETQRNKGNFPGRFSGRQFSNSRSEMNVSTLELGDSALYLCASRPPTRGSGSRPYNEQFFGPGTRLTVL.

The rearrangement uses TRBV7-9 and TRBJ1-2; D gene uncertain. The CDR3 spans 14 residues. The germline gives CDR1 SEHNR, CDR2 FQNEAQ (reference sequence). V was trimmed by 2 bases and J by 10 bases, leaving 17 bases between them. The CDR3 nucleotides are TGTGCCAGCAGCTTAATGGGCACTACTTTTCTCTACACCTTC. Protein: CASSLMGTTFLYTF.

The V call is TRBV29-1, the J call TRBJ2-7, with TRBD1 identical over 7 bases. The CDR3 sequence is 12 residues long. Looked up from germline, CDR1 is SQVTM and CDR2 is ANQGSEA. The V gene end was trimmed by 6 bases and the J gene end by 5 bases; junction bases not matched to a gene: 7. The CDR3 reads CSVETGSDEQYF. For the CDR3, the DNA is TGCAGCGTGGAGACAGGGAGCGACGAGCAGTACTTC.

This clonotype has more than one count but fewer than ten. This chain uses TRBV12-3 or TRBV12-4 with TRBJ2-7, with 9 bases lining up with TRBD1. The CDR3 runs 15 residues. J was trimmed by 3 bases and V by 5 bases; bases with no gene match: 8. The chain's CDR3 is CASSRGGQGSYEQYF. The CDR3 DNA is TGTGCCAGCAGTCGCGGGGGACAGGGTAGCTACGAGCAGTACTTC.

This clonotype was observed a handful of times. The genes are TRBV7-2 and TRBJ1-1, with D hard to call. The germline CDR1 and CDR2 sequences are SGHTA and FQGNSA. CDR3 length: 14 residues. Between the trimmed V and J ends, which lost 1 base and 0 bases, there was a span of 6 bases. The CDR3 spells CASSLEYMNTEAFF. As DNA, the CDR3 is TGTGCCAGCAGCTTAGAATATATGAACACTGAAGCTTTCTTT.

This clonotype has a count of ten or more. The V and J genes are TRBV5-1 and TRBJ2-1; D is uncertain. V lost 0 bases to trimming and J lost 1 base, with 8 bases between them. The CDR3 runs to 15 residues. In germline, CDR1 is SGHRS, CDR2 YFSETQ. This CDR3 is CASSLAVGSYNEQFF. The CDR3, as DNA: TGCGCCAGCAGCTTGGCCGTCGGTTCCTACAATGAGCAGTTCTTC. Filled out from reference TRBV5-1 and TRBJ2-1, the complete variable domain reads KAGVTQTPRYLIKTRGQQVTLSCSPISGHRSVSWYQQTPGQGLQFLFEYFSETQRNKGNFPGRFSGRQFSNSRSEMNVSTLELGDSALYLCASSLAVGSYNEQFFGPGTRLTVL.

This clonotype was observed a few times. The V gene is TRBV29-1, the J gene TRBJ2-7, with 11 bases fitting TRBD1. Germline-derived CDR1 and CDR2 are SQVTM and ANQGSEA. J lost 5 bases, V lost 4 bases, and 4 bases had no gene match. The CDR3 runs 13 residues. This chain's CDR3 is CSVGTGGMNEQYF. CDR3 nucleotide sequence: TGCAGCGTTGGGACAGGGGGCATGAACGAGCAGTACTTC.

This clonotype has ten or more counts. The V call is TRBV7-8, the J call TRBJ1-6; D is ambiguous. V gave up 1 base and J gave up 9 bases, with 10 bases separating them. The CDR3 contains 14 residues. Germline CDR1 and CDR2: SGHVS and FQNEAQ. CDR3 sequence (DNA): TGTGCCAGCAGCTTAGTCCGTGAGACTTCACCCCTCCACTTT. The encoded protein is CASSLVRETSPLHF. The entire variable domain, with the rest obtained from reference TRBV7-8 and TRBJ1-6, is as follows: GAGVSQSPRYKVAKRGQDVALRCDPISGHVSLFWYQQALGQGPEFLTYFQNEAQLDKSGLPSDRFFAERPEGSVSTLKIQRTQQEDSAVYLCASSLVRETSPLHFGNGTRLTVT.

This clonotype has only a few counts. V and J are TRBV4-2 and TRBJ2-5; TRBD1 aligns across 7 bases. CDR1 LGHNA and CDR2 YNFKEQ come from the germline V gene. This CDR3 contains 17 residues. V shed 3 bases and J 2 bases; nucleotides not matched to a gene: 12. CDR3 bases: TGTGCCAGCAGCCAGGTGAGGACAGGAGGAACACAAGAGACCCAGTACTTC. It is translated as CASSQVRTGGTQETQYF.

A note on this clonotype: A much larger clone differs from this one at a single base, so this may be a read error. The chain links TRBV24-1 to TRBJ1-1; D is unresolved. This CDR3 is built from 12 residues. The germline V gene encodes CDR1 KGHDR and CDR2 SFDVKD. Trimming removed 6 bases at V and 6 bases at J, with 10 bases between. The DNA of the CDR3 is TGTGCCACCAGTAATGGAGTGTCTGAAGCTTTCTTT. Translating it yields CATSNGVSEAFF.

The rearrangement links TRBV6-5 to TRBJ1-2, with TRBD1 as a possible D gene (5 bases). Germline V CDR1 and CDR2: MNHEY, SVGAGI. This CDR3 region has 15 residues. V dropped 2 bases and J dropped 5 bases, with 15 bases sitting between them. CDR3 residues: CASSYSTQGGYGYTF. The CDR3 DNA sequence: TGTGCCAGCAGTTACAGTACGCAGGGCGGGTATGGCTACACCTTC.

This clonotype turned up a few times. The V gene is TRBV5-1, the J gene TRBJ2-5; the D gene is possibly TRBD2 (6 bases). The CDR3 length is 18 residues. CDR1 is SGHRS and CDR2 is YFSETQ in the germline V gene. V gave up 4 bases and J gave up 3 bases, with 25 bases separating them. The CDR3 here is CASSLMPILSAGKETQYF. Here the CDR3 DNA reads TGCGCCAGCAGCCTAATGCCGATCCTATCGGCGGGAAAAGAGACCCAGTACTTC.

This clonotype has a count of ten or more. The chain joins TRBV5-5 to TRBJ2-5, with D unclear. Germline V gene lookup returns CDR1 SGHKS and CDR2 YYEKEE (reference sequence). The CDR3 runs to 13 residues. The germline V and J ends were trimmed by 2 bases and 1 base, with 6 bases remaining between them. CDR3 DNA sequence: TGTGCCAGCAGCTTTGGCAGCCAAGAGACCCAGTACTTC. It is translated as CASSFGSQETQYF.

The chain joins TRBV5-1 to TRBJ2-1; D gene unclear. This CDR3 region has 16 residues. Germline assignment: CDR1 SGHRS and CDR2 YFSETQ. Trimming removed 5 bases from V and 2 bases from J, with 17 bases in between. CDR3: CASSAEGKAAYNEQFF. Here the CDR3 DNA reads TGCGCCAGCAGTGCGGAAGGGAAAGCCGCCTACAATGAGCAGTTCTTC.

This chain connects TRBV7-9 to TRBJ1-6; no reliable D call. Germline values: CDR1 SEHNR, CDR2 FQNEAQ (reference sequence). Trimming removed 7 bases at V and 1 base at J, with 11 bases between. The CDR3 runs to 15 residues. Here the CDR3 reads CASTPAASYNSPLHF. The CDR3 DNA reads TGTGCCAGCACCCCAGCCGCGTCCTATAATTCACCCCTCCACTTT.

A few counts support this clonotype. This chain links TRBV7-2 with TRBJ2-5; D is perhaps TRBD2 (5 bases). The V gene's germline CDR1 is SGHTA and CDR2 FQGNSA. This CDR3 has 14 residues. Trimming pared 2 bases from V and 5 bases from J, leaving 12 bases between. CDR3 residues: CASSLSASRETQYF. The DNA of the CDR3 is TGTGCCAGCAGCTTAAGTGCTAGCAGGGAGACCCAGTACTTC.

This clonotype was picked up many times. The gene calls are TRBV20-1 and TRBJ2-7; D is perhaps TRBD1 or TRBD2 (5 bases each). The CDR3 is 14 residues long. Germline V lookup: CDR1 DFQATT, CDR2 SNEGSKA (reference sequence). Deletions cut 5 bases from V and 0 bases from J, with 14 bases between. The CDR3 sequence: CSAQDGTASYEQYF. In nucleotides, the CDR3 is TGCAGTGCTCAAGACGGGACGGCCTCCTACGAGCAGTACTTC.